One and the same sample provided the 14 T cell receptor beta chains below, sequenced in a study of shared clonotypes between healthy human individuals. The protocol was immunoSEQ multiplex PCR, while the TCRdb copy is restricted to in-frame clones and leaves out a portion. Among about 2.3 million clones listed, 92% were seen once. Sequencing was performed on naive CD4+ T cells from PBMCs. Indicated subset: CD45RA+ positively selected. Source of these receptors: a man aged 18 to 30 in good health. Some clones in this sample may be carry-over from other donors' samples.

The rearrangement uses TRBV9 and TRBJ2-1, with D possibly TRBD2 on 6 matching bases. This CDR3 region has 20 residues. The germline gives CDR1 SGDLS, CDR2 YYNGEE. V lost 0 bases and J lost 0, with 22 bases in between. The CDR3 sequence: CASSVGPTWSGPSSYNEQFF. The CDR3 DNA sequence: TGTGCCAGCAGCGTAGGACCCACTTGGAGCGGGCCAAGCTCCTACAATGAGCAGTTCTTC.

The chain links TRBV7-2 to TRBJ2-1; D is unresolved. Germline V gene sequence: CDR1 SGHTA, CDR2 FQGNSA. V shed 3 bases and J shed 2 bases, with 8 bases lying between them. CDR3 length: 14 amino acids. CDR3 sequence reads: CASSFSAAYNEQFF. CDR3 nucleotides: TGTGCCAGCAGCTTCTCAGCAGCCTACAATGAGCAGTTCTTC.

DNA for the CDR3: TGTGCCAGTAGTAAAGGGACTAGCGGGATATGGGGGGACAATGAGCAGTTCTTC. Amino acids: CASSKGTSGIWGDNEQFF. The J gene is TRBJ2-1, the V gene TRBV19; 13 bases line up with TRBD2. Per the germline V gene, CDR1 is LNHDA and CDR2 is SQIVND (reference sequence). J gave up 5 bases and V 4 bases, and 11 bases lay outside the gene matches. This CDR3 has 18 residues.

Of note for this clone: The sample carries other DNA sequences with the same CDR3. The chain has TRBV9 and TRBJ2-1; D tentatively reads TRBD1 or TRBD2 (6 bases each). CDR1 is SGDLS and CDR2 is YYNGEE in the germline V gene. The CDR3 is made up of 14 amino acids. V shed 2 bases and J shed 4 bases, with 10 bases lying between them. The CDR3 loop is CASSVGGGYNEQFF. In nucleotides, the CDR3 is TGTGCCAGCAGCGTCGGAGGGGGTTACAATGAGCAGTTCTTC.

The rearrangement links TRBV7-9 to TRBJ1-1, with TRBD1 matching 7 bases. The germline V gene encodes CDR1 SEHNR and CDR2 FQNEAQ (reference sequence). The CDR3 sequence is 13 residues long. The V gene end was trimmed by 3 bases and the J gene end by 6 bases; junction bases not matched to a gene: 4. In nucleotides, the CDR3 is TGTGCCAGCAGCTTTTCCAGGGGGTCTGAAGCTTTCTTT. It is translated as CASSFSRGSEAFF.

A remark on this clone: Other DNA sequences in the same sample also yield this CDR3. The rearrangement joins TRBV2 to TRBJ2-7, with TRBD2 matching over 12 bases. This CDR3 is 15 amino acids long. The ends lost 1 base at V and 4 bases at J; junction bases unmatched: 2. Germline V lookup: CDR1 SNHLY, CDR2 FYNNEI. The CDR3 coding sequence is TGTGCCAGCAGTGAAGGACTAGCGGGAGCGTACGAGCAGTACTTC. Translated, it gives CASSEGLAGAYEQYF.

The chain uses TRBV19 and TRBJ1-1; no firm D call. Germline values: CDR1 LNHDA, CDR2 SQIVND (reference sequence). The V and J ends lost 7 bases and 1 base respectively, with 10 bases between them. This CDR3 region has 13 residues. In nucleotides, the CDR3 is TGTGCCAGTAAACAGTTTCCGAACACTGAAGCTTTCTTT. Translating it yields CASKQFPNTEAFF.

Of note for this clone: The conserved phenylalanine or tryptophan normally closing the CDR3 is absent here, so this likely arose from a read error. The DNA is omitted, as the CDR3 cannot be located on it reliably, and the CDR3 follows TCRdb's listing. The CDR3 is CASSDSSILAAL. The rearrangement joins TRBV2 to TRBJ1-6; TRBD1, as called in the table, went unchecked against the DNA. The CDR3 spans 12 amino acids, including both terminal residues. The germline V gene encodes CDR1 SNHLY and CDR2 FYNNEI.

V gene TRBV5-4 combines with J gene TRBJ2-3; 10 bases are shared with TRBD2. The CDR3 is 17 residues long. Germline CDR1 and CDR2: SGHNT and YYREEE (reference sequence). Losses at the gene ends were 3 bases for V and 3 bases for J; bases not matched to a gene: 10. CDR3 amino acids: CASSSYTSGIGTDTQYF. DNA for the CDR3: TGTGCCAGCAGCTCCTATACTAGCGGGATTGGTACAGATACGCAGTATTTT.

This chain joins TRBV19 and TRBJ2-6; D is perhaps TRBD1 or TRBD2 (5 bases each). The CDR3 has 18 amino acids. The V gene lost 7 bases and the J gene lost 0 bases, with 19 bases spanning the gap. Germline V CDR1 and CDR2: LNHDA, SQIVND (reference sequence). For the CDR3, the DNA is TGTGCCAGTAACCGGGGCTTGGGGCCTGGCTCTGGGGCCAACGTCCTGACTTTC. This sequence encodes CASNRGLGPGSGANVLTF.

The V call is TRBV4-1, the J call TRBJ2-3; 9 bases fit TRBD1. The CDR3 consists of 17 residues. Germline-derived CDR1 and CDR2 are MGHRA and YSYEKL. V gave up 2 bases and J gave up 2 bases; unmatched junction bases: 8. The CDR3 DNA reads TGCGCCAGCAGCCAATCCCCTAGGGACAGGGTCACAGATACGCAGTATTTT. Its translation is CASSQSPRDRVTDTQYF.

This chain uses TRBV28 with TRBJ1-6; 7 positions agree with TRBD1. The germline CDR1 and CDR2 sequences are MDHEN and SYDVKM. J lost 10 bases, V lost 5 bases, and 8 bases had no gene match. CDR3 length equals 14 residues. The CDR3 region is CASSRTGQRSPLHF. CDR3 nucleotides: TGTGCCAGCAGTAGAACGGGACAGAGGTCACCCCTCCACTTT.

This clone was seen more than once but under ten times. This sequence joins TRBV27 and TRBJ1-5; D gene ambiguous. Per germline, CDR1 MNHEY and CDR2 SMNVEV (reference sequence). V was shortened by 8 bases and J by 1 base, with 12 bases between the two germline ends. The CDR3 consists of 14 residues. The CDR3 sequence is CASSTLSSNQPQHF. In DNA, the CDR3 is TGTGCCAGCTCTACCTTAAGCAGCAATCAGCCCCAGCATTTT.

A remark on this clone: Other DNA sequences in the sample encode the same CDR3. J is TRBJ1-5 and V is TRBV6-5, with unresolved D. The CDR3 spans 13 residues. The V and J ends lost 2 bases and 2 bases respectively, with 4 bases between them. The germline gives CDR1 MNHEY, CDR2 SVGAGI. CDR3 residues: CASSYDGNQPQHF. The CDR3, as DNA: TGTGCCAGCAGTTACGACGGCAATCAGCCCCAGCATTTT.